The T cell receptor (beta chain) described here comes from a study of OX40 agonist ivuxolimab in advanced cancers. Whole-study findings and limits: By week 6 at 0.1 to 3.0 mg/kg, blood CD4+ and CD8+ T cells had expanded clonally. CD8+ T cells averaged more expanded clones than CD4+.

Per the germline V gene, CDR1 is PRHDT and CDR2 is FYEKMQ (reference sequence). The CDR3 spans 17 residues. V shed 4 bases and J shed 0 bases, with 18 bases lying between them. Measured with immunoSEQ multiplex PCR; TCRdb has only the in-frame clones, and not every one. The data show roughly 92,000 clones, 70% to 85% seen once. This clone was seen a single time. The antigen is not known. This TCR derives from an adult with an advanced solid tumor such as melanoma, head and neck, liver or kidney cancer. The source material was CD4+ or CD8+ T cells sorted from blood, sampled in a trial of the OX40 agonist ivuxolimab. The chain carries TRBV13 and TRBJ1-1, with D uncertain. CDR3 sequence: CASSSTDGPLMNTEAFF. In DNA form, the CDR3 reads TGTGCCAGCAGCTCGACCGACGGACCGCTAATGAACACTGAAGCTTTCTTT.